These T cell receptor beta chains were read from a single sample in a study of blood T cell repertoires in COVID-19. Some clones are missing from TCRdb's copy, which holds only in-frame ones; the method was immunoSEQ multiplex PCR. Of roughly 200,000 clones in the sample, approximately 80% were seen once. Sequencing was done on a sample of peripheral blood. The receptors here all came from a man aged 40-55 years with acute or convalescent COVID-19. Each CDR3 is given with its conserved first and last residue. The D gene is left open where the match is weak. Rows may omit the clone size; those that give it use once, few, many or a size class.

size: few; V: TRBV11-3; length: 15; J: TRBJ2-3; D: TRBD2; DNA: TGTGCCAGCAGCTTAAGCGGGAGAGTCTCAGATACGCAGTATTTT; CDR3: CASSLSGRVSDTQYF
size: .; V: TRBV30; length: 18; J: TRBJ1-1; D: .; DNA: TGTGCCTGGAGTGTACTGGCAGGTCCGTTCCGACAGAACACTGAAGCTTTCTTT; CDR3: CAWSVLAGPFRQNTEAFF
size: once; V: TRBV7-3; length: 14; J: TRBJ2-3; D: .; DNA: TGTGCCAGCAGCTTAAACGGGGTTTGGGATACGCAGTATTTT; CDR3: CASSLNGVWDTQYF
size: .; V: TRBV29-1; length: 13; J: TRBJ1-1; D: TRBD1; DNA: TGCAGCGTGGGGGACAGCCCGAACACTGAAGCTTTCTTT; CDR3: CSVGDSPNTEAFF
size: .; V: TRBV2; length: 13; J: TRBJ1-4; D: .; DNA: TGTGCCAGCAATCGGGGGGGCGGCGAAAAACTGTTTTTT; CDR3: CASNRGGGEKLFF
size: .; V: TRBV11-1; length: 14; J: TRBJ2-5; D: .; DNA: TGTGCCAGCAGCTTAGAGTTCATGGAGGAGACCCAGTACTTC; CDR3: CASSLEFMEETQYF
size: .; V: TRBV5-5; length: 15; J: TRBJ2-1; D: TRBD1; DNA: TGTGCCAGCAGCTTTCGGACAGGTGACTACAATGAGCAGTTCTTC; CDR3: CASSFRTGDYNEQFF
size: .; V: TRBV7-2; length: 16; J: TRBJ2-7; D: .; DNA: TGTGCCAGCAGCTTAGGGCCCCAGCGCGTCTCCTACGAGCAGTACTTC; CDR3: CASSLGPQRVSYEQYF
size: few; V: TRBV5-1; length: 15; J: TRBJ2-1; D: .; DNA: TGCGCCAGCAGCTACCGCAGCGCCCTACACAATGAGCAGTTCTTC; CDR3: CASSYRSALHNEQFF
size: .; V: TRBV2; length: 12; J: TRBJ2-7; D: .; DNA: TGTGCCAGCGGCCTTCCCTCCTACGAGCAGTACTTC; CDR3: CASGLPSYEQYF
size: .; V: TRBV18; length: 13; J: TRBJ1-4; D: .; DNA: TGTGCCAGCTCTCGTCAGGAATATGAAAAACTGTTTTTT; CDR3: CASSRQEYEKLFF
size: .; V: TRBV7-7; length: 13; J: TRBJ1-1; D: .; DNA: TGTGCCAGCAGCTGGACACCGAACACTGAAGCTTTCTTT; CDR3: CASSWTPNTEAFF
size: .; V: TRBV3-1/TRBV3-2; length: 15; J: TRBJ1-2; D: .; DNA: TGTGCCAGCAGCCTAGGGGGAACAGGGTTCTATGGCTACACCTTC; CDR3: CASSLGGTGFYGYTF
size: .; V: TRBV19; length: 16; J: TRBJ2-2; D: .; DNA: TGTGCCAGCACCAACCCCCGAGGGCGTAACACCGGGGAGCTGTTTTTT; CDR3: CASTNPRGRNTGELFF
size: .; V: TRBV5-4; length: 16; J: TRBJ1-2; D: .; DNA: TGTGCCAGCAGCTTGTGGGGGGGCGGCAGGAACTATGGCTACACCTTC; CDR3: CASSLWGGGRNYGYTF
size: few; V: TRBV7-2; length: 13; J: TRBJ1-1; D: TRBD1; DNA: TGTGCCAGCAGCGCAGGGGGGATCGCTGAAGCTTTCTTT; CDR3: CASSAGGIAEAFF
size: .; V: TRBV11-3; length: 15; J: TRBJ1-5; D: .; DNA: TGTGCCAGCAGCTTCGGACGGGGGAGAAATCAGCCCCAGCATTTT; CDR3: CASSFGRGRNQPQHF
size: few; V: TRBV27; length: 14; J: TRBJ1-6; D: .; DNA: TGTGCCAGCAGTTTATCCCCCTTCGGTTCACCCCTCCACTTT; CDR3: CASSLSPFGSPLHF
size: .; V: TRBV7-9; length: 16; J: TRBJ2-3; D: TRBD2; DNA: TGTGCCAGCAGCTTGACTAGCGGGAGATCCACAGATACGCAGTATTTT; CDR3: CASSLTSGRSTDTQYF
size: .; V: TRBV6-6; length: 16; J: TRBJ2-1; D: .; DNA: TGTGCCAGCAGTTACGAGGCAGAAAGGACACACAATGAGCAGTTCTTC; CDR3: CASSYEAERTHNEQFF
size: .; V: TRBV30; length: 15; J: TRBJ1-3; D: TRBD1; DNA: TGTGCCTGGGGAGGACAGGTTAACTCTGGAAACACCATATATTTT; CDR3: CAWGGQVNSGNTIYF
size: .; V: TRBV12-3/TRBV12-4; length: 11; J: TRBJ1-4; D: .; DNA: TGTGCCAGCAGCAATAATGAAAAACTGTTTTTT; CDR3: CASSNNEKLFF
size: few; V: TRBV5-5; length: 15; J: TRBJ1-5; D: TRBD1; DNA: TGTGCCAGCAGCTTGACAGGGGGCGGCAATCAGCCCCAGCATTTT; CDR3: CASSLTGGGNQPQHF
size: .; V: TRBV19; length: 15; J: TRBJ1-1; D: .; DNA: TGTGCCAGTAGTATAGAACTAGCTTCATCCGCTGAAGCTTTCTTT; CDR3: CASSIELASSAEAFF